These T cell receptor beta chains were read from a single sample in a study of CD8 T cells in Susac syndrome. TCRdb processed the immunoSEQ multiplex PCR reads anew with MiXCR; each CDR3 protein has one entry. The sample consists of tens of thousands of distinct CDR3 sequences, 96% of them appearing once. The sequencing sample was made of CD4+ T cells from PBMCs. These receptors all stem from a human donor with multiple sclerosis. Each CDR3 is given with its conserved first and last residue. D genes are given only for firm matches. Where a row states a size, it is once, few, many or the class of an expanded clone; other rows omit it.

V gene	D gene	J gene	clone size	CDR3 DNA	CDR3 protein
TRBV12-3/TRBV12-4	TRBD2	TRBJ2-3	.	TGTGCCAGCAGTCCCCGACTAGCGGGGCTTAGCACAGATACGCAGTATTTT	CASSPRLAGLSTDTQYF
TRBV7-2	TRBD2	TRBJ2-7	.	TGTGCCAGCAGACCGCGGGGGGTGAGGGAGCAGTACTTC	CASRPRGVREQYF
TRBV11-3	TRBD2	TRBJ2-2	.	TGTGCCAGCAGCACACAGCGGGGGAACACCGGGGAGCTGTTTTTT	CASSTQRGNTGELFF
TRBV9	.	TRBJ1-2	.	TGTGCCAGCAGCGCCCTATTGGGGGGGCCGAAAGGCTACACCTTC	CASSALLGGPKGYTF
TRBV2	.	TRBJ2-1	.	TGTGCCAGCAGTGAAGCTCCCGTCGGTGAGCAGTTCTTC	CASSEAPVGEQFF
TRBV9	.	TRBJ1-2	.	TGTGCCAGCAGCGTAGAGGCAGGGAGCTATGGCTACACCTTC	CASSVEAGSYGYTF
TRBV2	.	TRBJ1-2	.	TGTGCCAGCAGCGTCGTTAACTATGGCTACACCTTC	CASSVVNYGYTF
TRBV20-1	TRBD1	TRBJ2-7	once	TGCAGTGCTAACGTACCGGGACAGGGCTACGAGCAGTACTTC	CSANVPGQGYEQYF
TRBV7-9	TRBD1	TRBJ1-1	.	TGTGCCAGCAGCTACGACAGGGGAAGAGGAGGCACTGAAGCTTTCTTT	CASSYDRGRGGTEAFF
TRBV10-3	TRBD1	TRBJ1-2	once	TGTGCCATCAGCGGGGACAGGGGCTATGGCTACACCTTC	CAISGDRGYGYTF
TRBV12-3/TRBV12-4	.	TRBJ1-1	.	TGTGCCAGCAGGCCTCCAGGGGTGACTGAAGCTTTCTTT	CASRPPGVTEAFF
TRBV25-1	TRBD2	TRBJ2-1	.	TGTGCCAGCAGTGATCCAGGGACTAGCTCCTACAATGAGCAGTTCTTC	CASSDPGTSSYNEQFF
TRBV3-1	TRBD1	TRBJ2-5	once	TGTGCCAGCAGGTTCGGCGACAGGGGCCTCCAAGAGACCCAGTACTTC	CASRFGDRGLQETQYF
TRBV20-1	.	TRBJ1-5	once	TGCAGTGCTAGTACGGCCCTGTATAGCAATCAGCCCCAGCATTTT	CSASTALYSNQPQHF
TRBV12-3/TRBV12-4	.	TRBJ1-1	.	TGTGCCAGCACTCTCGAGGGGGGGACTGAAGCTTTCTTT	CASTLEGGTEAFF
TRBV12-3/TRBV12-4	TRBD1	TRBJ2-3	.	TGTGCCAGCAGCTGGGACAGACACACAGATACGCAGTATTTT	CASSWDRHTDTQYF
TRBV4-3	.	TRBJ2-1	.	TGCGCCAGCAGCCCTTGGGACCGGCCGAAAGAGCAGTTCTTC	CASSPWDRPKEQFF
TRBV3-1	TRBD1	TRBJ1-6	.	TGTGCCAGCAGCCGAAAAACAGGGGCTAATTCACCCCTCCACTTT	CASSRKTGANSPLHF
TRBV7-8	TRBD2	TRBJ2-3	once	TGTGCCAGCAGCCCTAGCGGGGGAGGAACGAGCACAGATACGCAGTATTTT	CASSPSGGGTSTDTQYF
TRBV4-2	.	TRBJ2-3	.	TGTGCCAGCAGCCAAGAGGGCACCCTCGGGGGTACAGATACGCAGTATTTT	CASSQEGTLGGTDTQYF
TRBV12-3/TRBV12-4	.	TRBJ1-5	once	TGTGCCAGCAGCCCGGCTGGCGGGGAGGAAGGGTATAGCAATCAGCCCCAGCATTTT	CASSPAGGEEGYSNQPQHF
TRBV12-3/TRBV12-4	.	TRBJ2-5	.	TGTGCCAGCAGTTTTGGGGAAGGAAAAGAGACCCAGTACTTC	CASSFGEGKETQYF
TRBV6-5	TRBD1	TRBJ1-6	once	TGTGCCAGCAGTTCCGCAGGGGGGAACTCGAATTCACCCCTCCACTTT	CASSSAGGNSNSPLHF
TRBV12-3/TRBV12-4	TRBD1	TRBJ2-7	.	TGTGCCAGCAGTATGACAGGGCTCTACGAGCAGTACTTC	CASSMTGLYEQYF
TRBV28	TRBD1	TRBJ2-7	.	TGTGCCAGCAGAACTCTAGGGACAGCTGGAGCCTACGAGCAGTACTTC	CASRTLGTAGAYEQYF
TRBV5-1	.	TRBJ1-1	.	TGCGCCAGCAGATTCGGGAACACTGAAGCTTTCTTT	CASRFGNTEAFF
TRBV4-1	.	TRBJ2-4	.	TGCGCCAGCAGCCCCTTCGGTCGGCAAAACATTCAGTACTTC	CASSPFGRQNIQYF
TRBV30	.	TRBJ2-7	.	TGTGCCTGGAGTCCACAGGGGGGGGAATTCTACGAGCAGTACTTC	CAWSPQGGEFYEQYF
TRBV27	.	TRBJ1-5	.	TGTGCCAGCAGTTTATCGAGTCAGCCCCAGCATTTT	CASSLSSQPQHF
TRBV12-3/TRBV12-4	.	TRBJ2-7	once	TGTGCCAGCAGCTACTCCGGCATGCCCTACGAGCAGTACTTC	CASSYSGMPYEQYF
TRBV5-1	.	TRBJ2-2	.	TGCGCCAGCAGCTTAGGTTCTACGAACACCGGGGAGCTGTTTTTT	CASSLGSTNTGELFF
TRBV19	TRBD1	TRBJ1-5	.	TGTGCCAGTAGATCAGGGGGCTTAAGCAATCAGCCCCAGCATTTT	CASRSGGLSNQPQHF
TRBV28	.	TRBJ2-3	.	TGTGCCATCCGTCTCCCCACAGATACGCAGTATTTT	CAIRLPTDTQYF
TRBV18	.	TRBJ1-6	.	TGTGCCAGCTCACCCCGAGGGACCTCGGGCTCCTATAATTCACCCCTCCACTTT	CASSPRGTSGSYNSPLHF
TRBV30	.	TRBJ1-1	.	TGTGCCTGGTGCGTGGGGTCGAACACTGAAGCTTTCTTT	CAWCVGSNTEAFF
TRBV28	.	TRBJ2-3	.	TGTGCCAGCAGTTTAGGGTATACGCAGTATTTT	CASSLGYTQYF
TRBV5-1	.	TRBJ2-5	.	TGCGCCAGCAGCGTACTAGCAGGGGTCCAAGAGACCCAGTACTTC	CASSVLAGVQETQYF
TRBV11-3	.	TRBJ2-7	.	TGTGCCAGCAGCTTTACCCAGCTTACCTACGAGCAGTACTTC	CASSFTQLTYEQYF
TRBV7-2	.	TRBJ2-7	.	TGTGCCAGCAGCTTAGTAGACGAGCAGTACTTC	CASSLVDEQYF
TRBV12-3/TRBV12-4	TRBD1	TRBJ2-5	.	TGTGCCAGCAGTGATCCGGGACAGGGTGCGAGGTCCCAGTACTTC	CASSDPGQGARSQYF
TRBV7-9	TRBD1	TRBJ1-1	once	TGTGCCAGCAGCTTAGCTCCGACAGGGGGTAGAGTAGGAGCTTTCTTT	CASSLAPTGGRVGAFF
TRBV29-1	TRBD1	TRBJ1-1	once	TGCAGCGTTGCCGACAGGGAGTCGACTGAAGCTTTCTTT	CSVADRESTEAFF
TRBV7-2	.	TRBJ1-2	.	TGTGCCAGCAGCTTAGCGGCCCCCTCGGGGGGCTACACCTTC	CASSLAAPSGGYTF
TRBV5-4	.	TRBJ1-2	.	TGTGCCAGCAGCTCCGCCCCGGGTGACTCCAACTATGGCTACACCTTC	CASSSAPGDSNYGYTF
TRBV7-9	.	TRBJ2-7	.	TGTGCCAGCAGCTTGAGGACAGCCGCCACCGAGCAGTACTTC	CASSLRTAATEQYF
TRBV6-1	.	TRBJ2-6	.	TGTGCCAGCAGACAGGGCGGCGGCTCCTCTGGGGCCAACGTCCTGACTTTC	CASRQGGGSSGANVLTF
TRBV7-2	TRBD2	TRBJ2-5	.	TGTGCCAGCAGCTTAGAGTTAGCGGGGGACGAGACCCAGTACTTC	CASSLELAGDETQYF
TRBV7-9	.	TRBJ2-6	once	TGTGCCAGCAGCTTAGATCTCCTTAGCTCTGGGGCCAACGTCCTGACTTTC	CASSLDLLSSGANVLTF
TRBV6-1	.	TRBJ1-3	few	TGTGCCAGCAGTGAAGCTTACGGAGCAAACACCATATATTTT	CASSEAYGANTIYF
TRBV20-1	TRBD1	TRBJ2-5	.	TGCAGTACCACAGGGGGCGGAACAGAGACCCAGTACTTC	CSTTGGGTETQYF
TRBV11-2	.	TRBJ2-5	.	TGTGCCAGCAGCGCAACAGGGCCCCAGTACTTC	CASSATGPQYF
TRBV4-1	TRBD1	TRBJ2-2	.	TGCGCCAGCAGCCCGACAGGGGCCGCGAACACCGGGGAGCTGTTTTTT	CASSPTGAANTGELFF
TRBV25-1	.	TRBJ2-7	.	TGTGCCAGCAGAAGTGTGGGGGCTTACGAGCAGTACTTC	CASRSVGAYEQYF
TRBV3-1	.	TRBJ2-7	.	TGTGCCAGCAGCCAAAACCTCCTCGGTGCGATCTACGAGCAGTACTTC	CASSQNLLGAIYEQYF
TRBV3-1	.	TRBJ2-1	.	TGTGCCAGCAGCCAAGCCGGGTATGAGCAGTTCTTC	CASSQAGYEQFF
TRBV12-3/TRBV12-4	.	TRBJ2-5	.	TGTGCCAGCAGTTCCTCGTCAGGGCGGGGTGAGACCCAGTACTTC	CASSSSSGRGETQYF
TRBV10-1	TRBD1	TRBJ1-1	.	TGCGCCAGCAGTGATGGGACAGGCACTGAAGCTTTCTTT	CASSDGTGTEAFF
TRBV27	.	TRBJ1-3	.	TGTGCCAGCAGTTTACGGGGGCTGGCGGGAAACACCATATATTTT	CASSLRGLAGNTIYF
TRBV24-1	.	TRBJ2-2	.	TGTGCCACCAGTGATTTCCCCGGGGAGCTGTTTTTT	CATSDFPGELFF